The 27 T cell receptor beta chains given below trace back to one sample, sequenced in a study of cytomegalovirus exposure and HLA in healthy donors. PCR primers comprised 60 Vbeta and 13 Jbeta primers. TCRdb's table, derived via immunoSEQ multiplex PCR, lists solely in-frame clones and lacks some. Here the sample spans around 130,000 clones, roughly four fifths being singletons. Sequencing was carried out using PBMCs. Every receptor here comes from a woman between 50 and 59 years old in good health and CMV-seronegative.

In DNA, the CDR3 is TGTGCCAGCTCCGGGGAGACCCAGTACTTC. Encoded protein: CASSGETQYF. The gene calls are TRBV14 and TRBJ2-5; D is ambiguous. The CDR3 runs to 10 residues. The germline gives CDR1 SGHDN, CDR2 FVKESK. The germline V and J ends were trimmed by 8 bases and 5 bases, with 6 bases remaining between them.

This clone was found once. V usage is TRBV28 and J usage is TRBJ2-5; 9 positions match TRBD1. J lost 5 bases, V lost 8 bases, and 9 bases had no gene match. Germline CDR1 is MDHEN and CDR2 is SYDVKM. The length of the CDR3 is 14 residues. The CDR3 loop reads CASSHRGRVETQYF. The DNA for the CDR3 is TGTGCCAGCTCCCACAGGGGGCGCGTGGAGACCCAGTACTTC.

The CDR3 DNA reads as TGCAGCGTTGGGCCTCAGCCCCAGCATTTT. Its protein product is CSVGPQPQHF. The chain carries TRBV29-1 and TRBJ1-5; D not resolved. With 4 bases removed from V and 6 bases from J, the gap between germline ends came to 4 bases. The germline CDR1 and CDR2 sequences are SQVTM and ANQGSEA. The CDR3 is 10 amino acids.

J is TRBJ1-3 and V is TRBV5-1, with unresolved D. The CDR3 is made up of 13 amino acids. Trimming removed 0 bases at V and 4 bases at J, with 5 bases between. Germline CDR1 and CDR2: SGHRS and YFSETQ. In DNA, the CDR3 is TGCGCCAGCAGCTTGGGGCAGGGAAACACCATATATTTT. Protein product: CASSLGQGNTIYF.

V and J are TRBV19 and TRBJ2-7, with 8 positions matching TRBD1. Germline lookup yields CDR1 LNHDA and CDR2 SQIVND (reference sequence). The CDR3 has 14 residues. J was trimmed by 2 bases and V by 6 bases; bases with no gene match: 6. CDR3 sequence reads: CASRPGTGAYEQYF. The CDR3 nucleotides are TGTGCCAGTAGACCGGGGACAGGCGCCTACGAGCAGTACTTC.

The chain employs TRBV7-2 and TRBJ2-5; D is uncertain. The CDR3 totals 14 residues. V lost 2 bases and J lost 5, with 12 bases in between. Germline V gene lookup returns CDR1 SGHTA and CDR2 FQGNSA. The CDR3, as DNA: TGTGCCAGCAGCTTATCGGTGGGCCGGGAGACCCAGTACTTC. Its translation is CASSLSVGRETQYF.

The rearrangement joins TRBV4-3 to TRBJ1-2, with TRBD1 identical over 12 bases. CDR3 size: 20 residues. V shed 0 bases, J shed 8 bases, and the junction held 19 bases outside the gene matches. Germline values: CDR1 LGHNA, CDR2 YSLEER. The CDR3 sequence is CASSQDHSVGQGARREGYTF. As DNA, the CDR3 is TGCGCCAGCAGCCAAGATCACTCCGTGGGACAGGGGGCTAGGAGGGAAGGCTACACCTTC.

The chain joins TRBV28 to TRBJ1-1, with TRBD1 as a possible D gene (6 bases). The CDR3 is 12 residues long. From germline, CDR1 is MDHEN and CDR2 SYDVKM. Trimming stripped 10 bases from V and 4 bases from J, with 13 bases between. The CDR3 sequence: CATQRGGTEAFF. The CDR3 bases are TGTGCCACTCAGAGGGGGGGCACTGAAGCTTTCTTT. The variable domain in full, with the rest retrieved from reference TRBV28 and TRBJ1-1, is DVKVTQSSRYLVKRTGEKVFLECVQDMDHENMFWYRQDPGLGLRLIYFSYDVKMKEKGDIPEGYSVSREKKERFSLILESASTNQTSMYLCATQRGGTEAFFGQGTRLTVV.

This rearrangement joins TRBV29-1 to TRBJ1-1; TRBD1 aligns across 7 bases. The V gene end was trimmed by 3 bases and the J gene end by 5 bases; junction bases not matched to a gene: 9. This CDR3 is built from 14 residues. CDR1 is SQVTM and CDR2 is ANQGSEA in the germline V gene. The DNA for the CDR3 is TGCAGCGTTGAGGTGGGGGGCAGGGGGACTGAAGCTTTCTTT. Residues: CSVEVGGRGTEAFF. The whole variable domain, filled in from reference TRBV29-1 and TRBJ1-1, reads SAVISQKPSRDICQRGTSLTIQCQVDSQVTMMFWYRQQPGQSLTLIATANQGSEATYESGFVIDKFPISRPNLTFSTLTVSNMSPEDSSIYLCSVEVGGRGTEAFFGQGTRLTVV.

This clone was seen only once. The rearrangement joins TRBV18 to TRBJ1-1; D gene ambiguous. This CDR3 has 13 amino acids. CDR1 is KGHSH, CDR2 LQKENI, per germline. V gave up 3 bases and J gave up 6 bases, with 11 bases separating them. The CDR3 is CASSPAMSSEAFF. The DNA for the CDR3 is TGTGCCAGCTCACCTGCGATGTCCTCTGAAGCTTTCTTT.

The rearrangement links TRBV11-3 to TRBJ2-1; 14 bases agree with TRBD2. The length of the CDR3 is 17 residues. CDR1 and CDR2 (germline): SGHNT, YENEEA. V was clipped by 1 base and J by 7 bases; unmatched bases: 6. CDR3: CASSLGGLAGDRNEQFF. The DNA for the CDR3 is TGTGCCAGCAGCTTAGGGGGACTAGCGGGAGATAGGAATGAGCAGTTCTTC. Combining the CDR3 with reference TRBV11-3 and TRBJ2-1 gives the whole variable domain EAGVVQSPRYKIIEKKQPVAFWCNPISGHNTLYWYLQNLGQGPELLIRYENEEAVDDSQLPKDRFSAERLKGVDSTLKIQPAELGDSAVYLCASSLGGLAGDRNEQFFGPGTRLTVL.

The chain joins TRBV28 to TRBJ1-5; the D is unclear. Germline CDR1 is MDHEN and CDR2 is SYDVKM. The V and J ends lost 5 bases and 7 bases respectively, with 18 bases between them. The CDR3 loop spans 15 amino acids. Here the CDR3 reads CASSPVRPTYQPQHF. The CDR3 nucleotides are TGTGCCAGCAGTCCCGTCAGGCCGACGTACCAGCCCCAGCATTTT.

This clone was picked up a small number of times. The chain employs TRBV7-6 and TRBJ2-7; the D gene is possibly TRBD1 (8 bases). The germline V gene has CDR1 SGHVS and CDR2 FNYEAQ. Trimming cost V 5 bases and J 3 bases, with 14 bases left between them. The length of the CDR3 is 14 residues. The CDR3 bases are TGTGCCAGCAGCACGGACAGGGAGGGCTACGAGCAGTACTTC. This translates into CASSTDREGYEQYF. Supplemented by reference TRBV7-6 and TRBJ2-7, the full variable domain reads GAGVSQSPRYKVTKRGQDVALRCDPISGHVSLYWYRQALGQGPEFLTYFNYEAQQDKSGLPNDRFSAERPEGSISTLTIQRTEQRDSAMYRCASSTDREGYEQYFGPGTRLTVT.

The chain couples TRBV5-1 to TRBJ1-2, with TRBD1 identical over 12 bases. The CDR3 has 16 residues. Per germline, CDR1 SGHRS and CDR2 YFSETQ. Trimming removed 3 bases from V and 6 bases from J; junction bases left unmatched: 9. CDR3 region: CASSSGQGAHLHGYTF. The CDR3 coding sequence is TGCGCCAGCAGCTCGGGACAGGGGGCGCATCTTCATGGCTACACCTTC.

The CDR3 DNA follows: TGTGCCAGCAGCCCCATCAGGGAGGGGTTCGACTATGGCTACACCTTC. This gives the protein CASSPIREGFDYGYTF. This chain links TRBV4-2 with TRBJ1-2, with a tentative D call TRBD1 (5 bases). The CDR3 spans 16 residues. Germline CDR1 is LGHNA and CDR2 is YNFKEQ. The V end lost 4 bases, the J end lost 3 bases, and 18 bases lay between the germline ends.

The sample holds a few counts of this clone. This chain uses TRBV6-5 with TRBJ2-7; 7 bases match TRBD1. V dropped 0 bases and J dropped 2; count of bases not matched to a gene: 1. Germline CDR1 MNHEY, CDR2 SVGAGI. This CDR3 contains 14 residues. This chain's CDR3 is CASSYSGTAYEQYF. In DNA, the CDR3 is TGTGCCAGCAGTTACTCCGGGACAGCCTACGAGCAGTACTTC.

The table lists this clone with a few counts. The genes are TRBV4-1 and TRBJ1-1; 11 bases line up with TRBD1. This CDR3 has 18 amino acids. Germline CDR1 MGHRA, CDR2 YSYEKL. The V segment lost 0 bases and the J segment 6 bases; nucleotides outside the gene matches: 12. Here the CDR3 reads CASSQDPGQGDRMAEAFF. The CDR3 nucleotides are TGCGCCAGCAGCCAAGATCCGGGACAGGGGGACCGAATGGCTGAAGCTTTCTTT.

This rearrangement joins TRBV5-6 to TRBJ2-7, with 7 bases matching TRBD2. This CDR3 region has 14 residues. The junction had 15 bases not matched to a gene; V was cut back by 4 bases and J by 11 bases. Germline-derived CDR1 and CDR2 are SGHDT and YYEEEE. CDR3 sequence (DNA): TGTGCCAGCAGCCCACTAGCGCAAGCAAGGGGAGAGTACTTC. Translated, it gives CASSPLAQARGEYF.

This clone was picked up a small number of times. This chain uses TRBV19 with TRBJ2-7; 8 nucleotides align to TRBD2. The V and J ends lost 5 bases and 2 bases, in that order; junction bases with no gene match: 5. This CDR3 comprises 14 residues. Germline V lookup: CDR1 LNHDA, CDR2 SQIVND (reference sequence). The CDR3 region has the DNA TGTGCCAGTAGTGTGGGACTAGGACCCTACGAGCAGTACTTC. Residues: CASSVGLGPYEQYF.

The chain uses TRBV11-3 and TRBJ2-1; D is perhaps TRBD2 (6 bases). V gave up 1 base and J gave up 4 bases, with 8 bases separating them. Germline CDR1 reads SGHNT; CDR2 reads YENEEA. The CDR3 covers 14 residues. The CDR3 DNA follows: TGTGCCAGCAGCTTAGCGGGGGTTTACAATGAGCAGTTCTTC. Its translation: CASSLAGVYNEQFF.

The chain combines TRBV4-3 with TRBJ1-2, with TRBD1 as a possible D gene (6 bases). The germline gives CDR1 LGHNA, CDR2 YSLEER. This CDR3 contains 15 residues. The V gene lost 2 bases and the J gene lost 4 bases, with 14 bases spanning the gap. CDR3 residues: CASSQPGQPVYGYTF. CDR3 sequence (DNA): TGCGCCAGCAGCCAACCTGGACAGCCAGTCTATGGCTACACCTTC.

V usage is TRBV19 and J usage is TRBJ1-1; D may be TRBD1 (6 bases). Germline V gene sequence: CDR1 LNHDA, CDR2 SQIVND (reference sequence). Trimming pared 1 base from V and 11 bases from J, leaving 14 bases between. This CDR3 contains 13 residues. The CDR3 DNA reads TGTGCCAGTAGTATAGGGGACACCTGGAAGGCTTTCTTT. Translating it yields CASSIGDTWKAFF.

J is TRBJ2-7 and V is TRBV30; 11 bases are a match to TRBD2. The CDR3 is 14 amino acids. The junction had 6 bases not matched to a gene; V was cut back by 3 bases and J by 5 bases. Germline V CDR1 and CDR2: GTSNPN, SVGIG (reference sequence). The CDR3 DNA reads as TGTGCCTGGAGCTTAGCGGGAGGGTACCACGAGCAGTACTTC. Protein: CAWSLAGGYHEQYF.

The chain employs TRBV5-1 and TRBJ2-3, with 12 nucleotides matching TRBD2. Germline V lookup: CDR1 SGHRS, CDR2 YFSETQ. V was clipped by 0 bases and J by 3 bases; unmatched bases: 2. The CDR3 is 16 residues long. The CDR3, as DNA: TGCGCCAGCAGCTTGGTAGGACTAGCGGGAACAGATACGCAGTATTTT. It specifies CASSLVGLAGTDTQYF.

The CDR3 sequence is CASSLGNTDTQYF. DNA of the CDR3: TGTGCCAGCAGCTTAGGTAACACAGATACGCAGTATTTT. The chain recombines TRBV11-2 with TRBJ2-3; D is ambiguous. V lost 1 base and J lost 2, with 4 bases in between. Germline V gives CDR1 SGHAT, CDR2 FQNNGV. CDR3 size: 13 residues.

This clone has a single count. This chain links TRBV11-3 with TRBJ1-3; D is undetermined. Germline values: CDR1 SGHNT, CDR2 YENEEA. The CDR3 runs 13 residues. V lost 1 base and J lost 10, with 11 bases in between. In nucleotides, the CDR3 is TGTGCCAGCAGCTTAGTGGGCACTGGGACCATATATTTT. This gives the protein CASSLVGTGTIYF.

This clone showed up just a few times. This chain links TRBV6-6 with TRBJ2-1; 7 nucleotides line up with TRBD2. The CDR3 loop spans 14 amino acids. J was trimmed by 10 bases and V by 2 bases; bases with no gene match: 8. Germline V lookup: CDR1 MNHNY, CDR2 SVGAGI (reference sequence). The CDR3 loop is CASSYGGDYSEQFF. The CDR3 DNA reads as TGTGCCAGCAGTTACGGGGGGGACTACTCCGAGCAGTTCTTC.